This TCR beta chain is from a study of cytotoxic CD8 clonotypes in ibrutinib-treated CLL. V was pared by 1 base and J by 1 base, with 3 bases between. Germline V gene sequence: CDR1 MNHEY, CDR2 SMNVEV (reference sequence). This CDR3 comprises 13 residues. This table comes from immunoSEQ multiplex PCR, and its TCRdb copy is limited to in-frame clones, with some not included. The profile shows 90,000 to 150,000 clones, roughly 60% of them singletons. The sequenced sample was PBMCs, obtained after 24 months of ibrutinib treatment. The rearrangement joins TRBV27 to TRBJ2-3; D is unclear. This clonotype was sampled from a human donor with chronic lymphocytic leukemia. This CDR3 is CASSLLGTDTQYF. CDR3 DNA: TGTGCCAGCAGTTTATTGGGCACAGATACGCAGTATTTT.